The T cell receptor beta chain under discussion was sequenced for a study of CD8 T cells in Susac syndrome (dated by TCRdb to about 2019). A note on the overall study: Whether CD8+ T cell activation and differentiation in Susac syndrome was antigen driven was tested using repertoire sequencing. Clonality of the CD8+ T cell repertoire was compared between over 10 healthy donors, roughly 14 Susac syndrome patients and roughly 16 multiple sclerosis patients. Overall study results and their limits: The TCR sequencing and HLA analysis was acknowledged to have included a relatively small number of individuals.

With respect to this clonotype: Its recognized antigen is unknown. No clone much larger than this one lies a single base away; base qualities are absent.

RNA was extracted using the RNeasy kit, and roughly 0.5 to 1 microgram was reverse transcribed with random hexamers. The immunoSEQ multiplex PCR assay, which covers 54 Vbeta and 13 Jbeta segments, was used to amplify TCR beta CDR3 regions. PCR amplification bias was corrected using a synthetic template baseline for primer optimization and computational correction. In the original analysis: Reads were assigned to V, D and J genes according to IMGT and analyzed in immunoSEQ Analyzer, with only productive sequences retained. Clonality was calculated as one minus the Shannon entropy normalized by log2 of the number of productive unique sequences. For each patient and control, public and private clones were evaluated among the 100 most prevalent clones. Clones were defined as Susac-specific when absent from the healthy and MS cohorts, from over a thousand published viral clones and from other ImmuneACCESS disease sequences. TCRdb applied fastp at Q25 and MiXCR to the public reads, then kept only in-frame beta chains. Each CDR3 protein gets just one entry, which takes the most common genes and DNA from the rows behind it. V and J calls and clone size were set by TCRdb, not the authors. Within this sample are around 130,000 distinct CDR3 sequences, with 91% of them counted one time only. Of the sample, around 0.22% is held by the ten largest clones.

High-throughput TCR beta sequencing profiled peripheral blood CD8+ and CD4+ T cells from healthy donors, Susac syndrome patients and multiple sclerosis patients. Multiple sclerosis controls were treatment-naive patients with stable or active relapsing-remitting disease fulfilling revised McDonald criteria. Bulk CD8+ and CD4+ T cells were purified magnetically by negative isolation, whereas CD8+ TEMRA cells were enriched by FACS. Blood was drawn into EDTA tubes, processed within 24 hours, and PBMCs were isolated by density gradient centrifugation. PBMCs intended for TCR sequencing were cryopreserved in liquid nitrogen and were subsequently thawed in a 37 degrees C water bath. The sorted or isolated CD4+, CD8+ and CD8+ TEMRA cells had a purity of 90% or higher. The CDR3, from cysteine to phenylalanine, totals 12 residues. Of the read, only the CDR3 DNA is kept; its 36 bases are in frame from base 1. The trim is 8 bases for V and 10 bases for J, with a gap of 17 bases between the germline ends.

The TCR sequence derives from a human donor with multiple sclerosis. The rearranged segments are TRBV12-3 or TRBV12-4 and TRBJ1-1; too little of a D gene remains to name it. Sample: CD8+ T cells from PBMCs. The DNA sequence is given as TGTGCCAGCGGAGAAGCCCTGGTTGTAGCTTTCTTT. It encodes CASGEALVVAFF.